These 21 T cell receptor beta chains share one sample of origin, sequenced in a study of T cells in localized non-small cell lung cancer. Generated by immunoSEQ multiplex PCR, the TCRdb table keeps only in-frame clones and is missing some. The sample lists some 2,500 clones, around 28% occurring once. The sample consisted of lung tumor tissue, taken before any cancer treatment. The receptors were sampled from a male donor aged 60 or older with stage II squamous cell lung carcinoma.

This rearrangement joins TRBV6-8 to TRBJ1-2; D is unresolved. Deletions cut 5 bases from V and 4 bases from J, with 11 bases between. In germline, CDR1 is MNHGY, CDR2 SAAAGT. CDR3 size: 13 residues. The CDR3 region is CASSPVDAYGYTF. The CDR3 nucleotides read TGTGCCAGCAGTCCCGTGGACGCCTATGGCTACACCTTC.

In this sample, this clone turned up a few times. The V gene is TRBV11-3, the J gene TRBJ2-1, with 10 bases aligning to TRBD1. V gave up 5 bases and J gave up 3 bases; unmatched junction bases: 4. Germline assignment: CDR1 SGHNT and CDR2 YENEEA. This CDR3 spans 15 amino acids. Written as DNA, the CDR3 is TGTGCCAGCAGCACCGGGACAGGGGTCTACAATGAGCAGTTCTTC. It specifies CASSTGTGVYNEQFF. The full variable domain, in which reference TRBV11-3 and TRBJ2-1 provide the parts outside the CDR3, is EAGVVQSPRYKIIEKKQPVAFWCNPISGHNTLYWYLQNLGQGPELLIRYENEEAVDDSQLPKDRFSAERLKGVDSTLKIQPAELGDSAVYLCASSTGTGVYNEQFFGPGTRLTVL.

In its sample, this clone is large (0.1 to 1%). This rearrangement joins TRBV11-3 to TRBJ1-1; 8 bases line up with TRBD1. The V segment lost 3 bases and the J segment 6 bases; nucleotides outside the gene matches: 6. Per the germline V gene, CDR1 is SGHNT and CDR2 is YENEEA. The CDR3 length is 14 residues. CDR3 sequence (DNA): TGTGCCAGCAGCTTGGCCACAGGGGGTTCTGAAGCTTTCTTT. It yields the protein CASSLATGGSEAFF.

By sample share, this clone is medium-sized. For the CDR3, the DNA is TGTGCCAGCAGCCCGCATGGGACAGGGTACAATGAGCAGTTCTTC. Translated, it gives CASSPHGTGYNEQFF. This chain uses TRBV11-3 with TRBJ2-1; 9 nucleotides agree with TRBD1. Looked up from germline, CDR1 is SGHNT and CDR2 is YENEEA. The CDR3 extends over 15 amino acids. Unmatched junction bases numbered 6, after V lost 5 bases and J lost 4 bases.

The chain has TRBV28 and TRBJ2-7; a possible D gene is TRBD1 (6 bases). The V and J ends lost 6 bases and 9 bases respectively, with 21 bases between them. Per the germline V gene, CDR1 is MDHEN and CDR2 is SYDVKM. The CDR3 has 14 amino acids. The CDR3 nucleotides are TGTGCCAGCAGGTTGGATTCGGGGACAAAGGGGCAGTACGTC. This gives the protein CASRLDSGTKGQYV.

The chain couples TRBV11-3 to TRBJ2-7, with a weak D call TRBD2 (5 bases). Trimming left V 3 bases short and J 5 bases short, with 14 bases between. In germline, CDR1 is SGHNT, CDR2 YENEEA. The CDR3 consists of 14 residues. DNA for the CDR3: TGTGCCAGCAGCTTGGATTTGGGGAGAAACGAGCAGTACTTC. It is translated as CASSLDLGRNEQYF. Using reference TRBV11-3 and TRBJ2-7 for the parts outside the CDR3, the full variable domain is EAGVVQSPRYKIIEKKQPVAFWCNPISGHNTLYWYLQNLGQGPELLIRYENEEAVDDSQLPKDRFSAERLKGVDSTLKIQPAELGDSAVYLCASSLDLGRNEQYFGPGTRLTVT.

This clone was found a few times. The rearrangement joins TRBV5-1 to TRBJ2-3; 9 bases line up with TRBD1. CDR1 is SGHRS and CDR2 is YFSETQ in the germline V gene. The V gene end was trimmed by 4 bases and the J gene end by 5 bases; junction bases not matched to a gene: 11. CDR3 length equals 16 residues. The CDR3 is CASSLYRQGGEDTQYF. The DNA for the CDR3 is TGCGCCAGCAGCCTTTACCGACAGGGGGGGGAAGATACGCAGTATTTT.

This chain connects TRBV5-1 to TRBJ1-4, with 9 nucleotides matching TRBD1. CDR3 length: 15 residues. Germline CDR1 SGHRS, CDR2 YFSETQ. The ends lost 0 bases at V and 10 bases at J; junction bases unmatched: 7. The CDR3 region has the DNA TGCGCCAGCAGCTTGGGGCCGGGACAGGGTGGAAAACTGTTTTTT. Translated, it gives CASSLGPGQGGKLFF.

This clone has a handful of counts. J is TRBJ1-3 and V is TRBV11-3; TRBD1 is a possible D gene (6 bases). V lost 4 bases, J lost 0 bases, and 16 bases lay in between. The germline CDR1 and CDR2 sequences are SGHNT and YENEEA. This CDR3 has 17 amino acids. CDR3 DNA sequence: TGTGCCAGCAGCTGGGGGGCTCGGGGCGCCTCTGGAAACACCATATATTTT. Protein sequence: CASSWGARGASGNTIYF.

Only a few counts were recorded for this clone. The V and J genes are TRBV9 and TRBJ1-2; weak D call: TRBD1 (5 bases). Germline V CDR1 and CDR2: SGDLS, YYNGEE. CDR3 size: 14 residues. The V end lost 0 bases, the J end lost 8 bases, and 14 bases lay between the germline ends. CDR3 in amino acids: CASSVGGTARGYTF. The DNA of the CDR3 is TGTGCCAGCAGCGTAGGGGGGACGGCCAGAGGCTACACCTTC.

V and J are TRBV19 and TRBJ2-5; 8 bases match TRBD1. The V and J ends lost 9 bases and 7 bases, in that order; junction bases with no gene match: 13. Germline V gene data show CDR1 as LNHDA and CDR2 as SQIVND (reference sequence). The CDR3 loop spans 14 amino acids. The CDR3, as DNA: TGTGCCAGCTCCGGGGGTCTACAGGGGGGGACCCAGTACTTC. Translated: CASSGGLQGGTQYF.

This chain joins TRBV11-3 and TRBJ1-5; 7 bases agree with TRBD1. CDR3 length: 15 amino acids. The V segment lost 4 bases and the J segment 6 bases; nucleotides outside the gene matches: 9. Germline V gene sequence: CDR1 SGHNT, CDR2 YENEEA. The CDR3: CASSSSPGGSQPQHF. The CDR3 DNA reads TGTGCCAGCAGCTCGTCACCAGGGGGTAGTCAGCCCCAGCATTTT. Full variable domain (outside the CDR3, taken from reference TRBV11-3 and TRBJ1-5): EAGVVQSPRYKIIEKKQPVAFWCNPISGHNTLYWYLQNLGQGPELLIRYENEEAVDDSQLPKDRFSAERLKGVDSTLKIQPAELGDSAVYLCASSSSPGGSQPQHFGDGTRLSIL.

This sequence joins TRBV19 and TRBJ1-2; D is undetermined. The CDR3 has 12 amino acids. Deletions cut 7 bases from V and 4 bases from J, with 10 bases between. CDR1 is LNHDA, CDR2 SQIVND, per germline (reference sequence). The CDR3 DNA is TGTGCCAGTACGAACCTCGCCTATGGCTACACCTTC. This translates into CASTNLAYGYTF.

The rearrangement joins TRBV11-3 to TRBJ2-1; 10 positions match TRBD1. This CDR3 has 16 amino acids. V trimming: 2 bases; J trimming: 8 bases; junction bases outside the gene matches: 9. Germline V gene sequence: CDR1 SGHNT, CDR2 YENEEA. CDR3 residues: CASSLFGTGVPDEQFF. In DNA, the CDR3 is TGTGCCAGCAGCTTATTTGGGACAGGGGTTCCCGATGAGCAGTTCTTC. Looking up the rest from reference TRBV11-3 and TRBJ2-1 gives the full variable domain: EAGVVQSPRYKIIEKKQPVAFWCNPISGHNTLYWYLQNLGQGPELLIRYENEEAVDDSQLPKDRFSAERLKGVDSTLKIQPAELGDSAVYLCASSLFGTGVPDEQFFGPGTRLTVL.

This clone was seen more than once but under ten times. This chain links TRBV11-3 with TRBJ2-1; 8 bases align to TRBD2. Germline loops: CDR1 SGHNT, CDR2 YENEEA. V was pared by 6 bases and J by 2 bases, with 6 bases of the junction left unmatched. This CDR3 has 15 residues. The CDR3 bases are TGTGCCAGCAGTACAAGCGGGGGCACCTACAATGAGCAGTTCTTC. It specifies CASSTSGGTYNEQFF.

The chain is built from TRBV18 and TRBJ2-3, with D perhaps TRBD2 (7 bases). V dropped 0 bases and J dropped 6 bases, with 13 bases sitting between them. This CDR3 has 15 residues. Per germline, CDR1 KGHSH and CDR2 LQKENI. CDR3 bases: TGTGCCAGCTCACCACCGGCGGGGGCGAGGGATACGCAGTATTTT. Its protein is CASSPPAGARDTQYF.

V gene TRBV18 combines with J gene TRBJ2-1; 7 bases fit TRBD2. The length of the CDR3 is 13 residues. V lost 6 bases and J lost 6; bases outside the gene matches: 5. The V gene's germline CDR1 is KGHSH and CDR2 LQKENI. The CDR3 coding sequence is TGTGCCAGCTCTTTGGGACTATCCAATGAGCAGTTCTTC. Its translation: CASSLGLSNEQFF.

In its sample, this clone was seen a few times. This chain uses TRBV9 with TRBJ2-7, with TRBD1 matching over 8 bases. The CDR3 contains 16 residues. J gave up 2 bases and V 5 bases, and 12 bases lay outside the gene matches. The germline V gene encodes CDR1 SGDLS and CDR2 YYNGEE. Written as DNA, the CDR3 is TGTGCCAGCAGTGACGTTGACAGGGGCCTAACCTACGAGCAGTACGTC. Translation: CASSDVDRGLTYEQYV.

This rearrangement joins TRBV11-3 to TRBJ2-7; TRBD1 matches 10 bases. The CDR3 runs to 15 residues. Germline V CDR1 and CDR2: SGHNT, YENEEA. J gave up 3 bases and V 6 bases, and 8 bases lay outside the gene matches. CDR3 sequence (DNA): TGTGCCAGCAGTATAGGGACAGGGGCTTTCTACGAGCAGTACTTC. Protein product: CASSIGTGAFYEQYF.

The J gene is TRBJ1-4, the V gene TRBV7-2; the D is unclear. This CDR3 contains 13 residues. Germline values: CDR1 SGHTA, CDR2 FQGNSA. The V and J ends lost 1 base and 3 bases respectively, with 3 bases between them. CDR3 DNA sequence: TGTGCCAGCAGCTTAGTGGCTAATGAAAAACTGTTTTTT. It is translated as CASSLVANEKLFF.

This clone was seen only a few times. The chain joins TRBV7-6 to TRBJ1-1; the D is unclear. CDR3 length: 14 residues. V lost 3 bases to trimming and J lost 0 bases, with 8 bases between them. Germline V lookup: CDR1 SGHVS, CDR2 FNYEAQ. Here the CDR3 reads CASSLTPLNTEAFF. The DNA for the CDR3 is TGTGCCAGCAGCTTGACCCCATTGAACACTGAAGCTTTCTTT.